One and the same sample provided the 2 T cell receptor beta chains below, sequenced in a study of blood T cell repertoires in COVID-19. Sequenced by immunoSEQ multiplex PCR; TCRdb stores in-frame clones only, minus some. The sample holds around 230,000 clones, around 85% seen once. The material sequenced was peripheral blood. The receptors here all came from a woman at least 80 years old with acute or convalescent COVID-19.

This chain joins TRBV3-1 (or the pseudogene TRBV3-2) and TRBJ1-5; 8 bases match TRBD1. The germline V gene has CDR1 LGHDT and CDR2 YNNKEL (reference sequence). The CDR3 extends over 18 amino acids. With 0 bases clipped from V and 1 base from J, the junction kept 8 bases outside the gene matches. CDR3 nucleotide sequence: TGTGCCAGCAGCCAAGATCATGGACAGGGCTGGAGCAATCAGCCCCAGCATTTT. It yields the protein CASSQDHGQGWSNQPQHF.

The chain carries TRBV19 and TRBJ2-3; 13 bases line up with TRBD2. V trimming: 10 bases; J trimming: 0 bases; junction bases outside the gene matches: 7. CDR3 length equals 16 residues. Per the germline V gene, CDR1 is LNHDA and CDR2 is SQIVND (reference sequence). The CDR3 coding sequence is TGTGCCACCCGACTAGCGGGGGGCTCTAGCACAGATACGCAGTATTTT. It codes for CATRLAGGSSTDTQYF.